This T cell receptor beta chain comes out of a study of beta chain features in type 1 diabetes. Study results and caveats: PCR may have favored shorter templates equally in patients and controls. Compared to healthy donors, patients appeared to have naive, central memory and Treg TCRB repertoires that were more alike.

This clone was observed a handful of times. As yet, its antigen is unknown. CDR3 length: 12 residues. Trimming removed 2 bases at V and 4 bases at J, with 8 bases between. Germline V gene lookup returns CDR1 GTSNPN and CDR2 SVGIG (reference sequence). Sorting produced populations that all topped 95% purity. Since all of the isolated RNA was reverse transcribed, expressed TCRB transcripts were what got sequenced. Here immunoSEQ multiplex PCR was the method, and the copy in TCRdb shows in-frame clones only, minus some. Among more than 150,000 clones, over 8.5% were seen once, and the ten largest hold over 2%.

The clonotype was recovered from a man younger than 35 in good health. Material for sequencing was central memory CD4+ T cells from blood. The chain joins TRBV30 to TRBJ1-2; D not certain. The CDR3 loop reads CAWSRAGYGYTF. Written as DNA, the CDR3 is TGTGCCTGGAGTAGGGCGGGCTATGGCTACACCTTC.